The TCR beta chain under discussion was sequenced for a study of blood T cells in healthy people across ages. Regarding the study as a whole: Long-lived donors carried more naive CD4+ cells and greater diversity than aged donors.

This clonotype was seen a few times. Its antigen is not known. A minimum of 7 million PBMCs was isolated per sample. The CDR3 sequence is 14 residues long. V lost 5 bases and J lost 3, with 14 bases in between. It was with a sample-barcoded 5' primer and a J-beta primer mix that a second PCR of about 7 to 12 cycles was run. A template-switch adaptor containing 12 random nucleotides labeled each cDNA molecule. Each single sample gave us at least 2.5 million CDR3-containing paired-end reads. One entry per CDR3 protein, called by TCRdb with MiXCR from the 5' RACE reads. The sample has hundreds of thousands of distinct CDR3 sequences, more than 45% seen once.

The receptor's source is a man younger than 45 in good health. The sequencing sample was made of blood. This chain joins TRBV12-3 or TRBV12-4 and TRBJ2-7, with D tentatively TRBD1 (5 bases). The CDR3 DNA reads TGTGCCAGCAGTCTCGACAGCCTTAGCTACGAGCAGTACTTC. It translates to CASSLDSLSYEQYF.